This passage covers 13 T cell receptor beta chains from one sample sequenced in a study of shared clonotypes between healthy human individuals. Assay used: immunoSEQ multiplex PCR; TCRdb lists only in-frame clones, some missing. The repertoire has 650,000 to 700,000 clones, about nine tenths of them found once; the top ten carry 30% to 40%. The sequencing sample was made of memory CD8+ T cells from PBMCs. The subset denotes: CD45RO+ cells pooled with CCR7-negative TemRA cells. The receptors come from a man aged 18 to 29 in good health. Some clones in this sample may be carry-over from other donors' samples.

The chain employs TRBV9 and TRBJ2-3, with D maybe TRBD2 (6 bases). The germline CDR1 and CDR2 sequences are SGDLS and YYNGEE. V dropped 0 bases and J dropped 4 bases, with 15 bases sitting between them. This CDR3 comprises 16 residues. As DNA, the CDR3 is TGTGCCAGCAGCGTAGGTCCGGCGGGACGAGCAGATACGCAGTATTTT. Amino acids: CASSVGPAGRADTQYF.

The chain is built from TRBV7-9 and TRBJ2-3, with a weak D call TRBD1 (5 bases). Germline V CDR1 and CDR2: SEHNR, FQNEAQ (reference sequence). The CDR3 length is 15 residues. V lost 1 base and J 0 bases, leaving 8 bases between the germline ends. CDR3 residues: CASSLDRLSTDTQYF. CDR3 in DNA: TGTGCCAGCAGCTTAGACAGGCTTAGCACAGATACGCAGTATTTT.

This clone occurred once. A far larger clone lies a single base away; this is likely a read error. J is TRBJ2-1 and V is TRBV27; 9 bases agree with TRBD2. CDR1 and CDR2 (germline): MNHEY, SMNVEV (reference sequence). With V trimmed by 5 bases and J by 0 bases, 2 bases remained unmatched. The CDR3 covers 15 residues. The CDR3 spells CASSGLASSYNEQFF. In DNA, the CDR3 is TGTGCCAGCAGTGGACTAGCGAGCTCCTACAATGAGCAGTTCTTC.

This chain connects TRBV29-1 to TRBJ1-1; D may be TRBD1 (6 bases). Germline CDR1 is SQVTM and CDR2 is ANQGSEA. The CDR3 has 12 amino acids. Trimming left V 6 bases short and J 1 base short, with 9 bases between. The CDR3 coding sequence is TGCAGCGTGTTGGGACAGAACACTGAAGCTTTCTTT. Protein: CSVLGQNTEAFF.

This clone came up once. At one end, the junction sequence differs from germline, possibly due to a read error. The chain couples TRBV19 to TRBJ2-7; 7 positions agree with TRBD2. CDR1 LNHDA and CDR2 SQIVND come from the germline V gene (reference sequence). The CDR3 consists of 16 residues. CDR3 sequence: CASIQGRERRSHEQYF. The CDR3 DNA is TGTGCCAGTATTCAAGGGCGGGAGCGTCGCTCCCACGAGCAGTACTTC.

The genes are TRBV10-3 and TRBJ1-1, with D possibly matching TRBD1 (5 bases). CDR1 ENHRY and CDR2 SYGVKD come from the germline V gene. V lost 6 bases and J 5 bases, leaving 16 bases between the germline ends. The CDR3 loop spans 14 amino acids. The CDR3 is CAIRGRGAGTEAFF. The CDR3 nucleotides are TGTGCCATCAGAGGACGGGGCGCGGGGACTGAAGCTTTCTTT.

This chain joins TRBV11-2 and TRBJ2-7; possible D gene TRBD1, 5 bases. CDR3 length: 17 amino acids. Trimming took off 2 bases at V and 1 base at J, with 18 bases between the two ends. CDR1 and CDR2 (germline): SGHAT, FQNNGV. CDR3 DNA sequence: TGTGCCAGCAGCTTATACCACCGAAAGGGGCAGTCCTACGAGCAGTACTTC. Amino acid sequence: CASSLYHRKGQSYEQYF.

The gene calls are TRBV13 and TRBJ2-7; weak D call: TRBD2 (5 bases). The CDR3 totals 14 residues. CDR1 is PRHDT and CDR2 is FYEKMQ in the germline V gene (reference sequence). V gave up 5 bases and J gave up 2 bases, with 13 bases separating them. CDR3 region: CASSPNGAAYEQYF. CDR3 nucleotide sequence: TGTGCCAGCAGCCCAAACGGAGCGGCCTACGAGCAGTACTTC.

This chain connects TRBV6-5 to TRBJ1-4; 7 bases are shared with TRBD1. This CDR3 has 15 residues. The junction had 8 bases not matched to a gene; V was cut back by 6 bases and J by 4 bases. Germline values: CDR1 MNHEY, CDR2 SVGAGI. The CDR3 DNA sequence: TGTGCCAGCAGGGATTCGGACAGGAATAATGAAAAACTGTTTTTT. It is translated as CASRDSDRNNEKLFF.

The chain is built from TRBV2 and TRBJ2-7; weak D call: TRBD1 (6 bases). The V end was cut by 1 base, the J end by 4 bases, with 20 bases between. Germline-derived CDR1 and CDR2 are SNHLY and FYNNEI. The CDR3 loop spans 17 amino acids. CDR3 sequence reads: CASSEVGRGRWEYEQYF. CDR3 nucleotide sequence: TGTGCCAGCAGTGAAGTCGGCAGGGGAAGATGGGAATACGAGCAGTACTTC.

CDR3: CASSFGGILRGDSYEQYF. The CDR3 DNA sequence: TGTGCCAGCAGCTTCGGGGGGATTCTGAGAGGGGACTCCTACGAGCAGTACTTC. The V call is TRBV5-5, the J call TRBJ2-7; 7 nucleotides match TRBD2. CDR1 and CDR2 (germline): SGHKS, YYEKEE (reference sequence). V lost 2 bases, J lost 0 bases, and 14 bases stayed unmatched. This CDR3 is 18 amino acids long. Complete variable domain (other parts from reference TRBV5-5 and TRBJ2-7): DAGVTQSPTHLIKTRGQQVTLRCSPISGHKSVSWYQQVLGQGPQFIFQYYEKEERGRGNFPDRFSARQFPNYSSELNVNALLLGDSALYLCASSFGGILRGDSYEQYFGPGTRLTVT.

The chain couples TRBV27 to TRBJ2-5, with TRBD2 matching 12 bases. Germline V CDR1 and CDR2: MNHEY, SMNVEV (reference sequence). This CDR3 is built from 16 residues. With V trimmed by 3 bases and J by 3 bases, 5 bases remained unmatched. In DNA, the CDR3 is TGTGCCAGCAGTTTGTGGCGGACTAGCGGGGAAGAGACCCAGTACTTC. It encodes CASSLWRTSGEETQYF.

V gene TRBV9 combines with J gene TRBJ2-7; 7 nucleotides match TRBD1. Germline V gene lookup returns CDR1 SGDLS and CDR2 YYNGEE. Trimming at V came to 2 bases and at J to 4 bases, leaving 9 bases not matched to a gene. The CDR3 sequence is 15 residues long. CDR3 in amino acids: CASSVFPQGSYEQYF. CDR3 in DNA: TGTGCCAGCAGCGTTTTCCCACAGGGGTCGTACGAGCAGTACTTC. Based on the CDR3 plus reference TRBV9 and TRBJ2-7, the full variable domain is DSGVTQTPKHLITATGQRVTLRCSPRSGDLSVYWYQQSLDQGLQFLIQYYNGEERAKGNILERFSAQQFPDLHSELNLSSLELGDSALYFCASSVFPQGSYEQYFGPGTRLTVT.